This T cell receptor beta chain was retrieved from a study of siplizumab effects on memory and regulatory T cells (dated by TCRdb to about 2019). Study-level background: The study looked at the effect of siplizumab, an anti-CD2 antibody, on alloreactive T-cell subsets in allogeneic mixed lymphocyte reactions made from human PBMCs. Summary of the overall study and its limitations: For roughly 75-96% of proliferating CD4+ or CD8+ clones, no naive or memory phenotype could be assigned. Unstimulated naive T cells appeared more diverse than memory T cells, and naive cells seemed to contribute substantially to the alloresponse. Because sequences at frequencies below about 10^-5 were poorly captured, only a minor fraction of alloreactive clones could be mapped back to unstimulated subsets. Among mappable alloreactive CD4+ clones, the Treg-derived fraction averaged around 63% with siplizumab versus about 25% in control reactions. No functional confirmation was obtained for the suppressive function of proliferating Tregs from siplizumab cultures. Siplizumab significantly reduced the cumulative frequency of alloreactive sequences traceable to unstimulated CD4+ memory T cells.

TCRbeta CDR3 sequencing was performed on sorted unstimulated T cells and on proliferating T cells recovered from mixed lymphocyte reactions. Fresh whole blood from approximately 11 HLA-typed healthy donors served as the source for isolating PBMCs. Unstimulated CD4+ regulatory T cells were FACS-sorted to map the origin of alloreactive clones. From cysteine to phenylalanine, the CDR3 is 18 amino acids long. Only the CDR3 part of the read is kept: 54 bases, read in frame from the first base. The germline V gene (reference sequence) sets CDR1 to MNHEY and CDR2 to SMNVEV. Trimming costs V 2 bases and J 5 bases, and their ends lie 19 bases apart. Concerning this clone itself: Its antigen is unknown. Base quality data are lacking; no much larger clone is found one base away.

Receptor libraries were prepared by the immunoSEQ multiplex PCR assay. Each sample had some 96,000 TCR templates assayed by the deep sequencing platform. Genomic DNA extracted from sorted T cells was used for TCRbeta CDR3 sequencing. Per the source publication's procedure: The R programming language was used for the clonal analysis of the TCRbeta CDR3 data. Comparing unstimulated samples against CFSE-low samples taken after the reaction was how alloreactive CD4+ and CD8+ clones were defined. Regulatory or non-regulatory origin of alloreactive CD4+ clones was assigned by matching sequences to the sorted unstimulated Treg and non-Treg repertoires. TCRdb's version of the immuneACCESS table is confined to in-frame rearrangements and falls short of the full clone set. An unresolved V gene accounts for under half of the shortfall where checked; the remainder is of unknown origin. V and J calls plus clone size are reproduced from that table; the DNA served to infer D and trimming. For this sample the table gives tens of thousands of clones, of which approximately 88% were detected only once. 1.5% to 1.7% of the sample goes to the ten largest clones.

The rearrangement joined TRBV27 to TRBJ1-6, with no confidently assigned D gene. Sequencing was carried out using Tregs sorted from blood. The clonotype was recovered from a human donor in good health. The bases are TGTGCCAGCAGTTTAGAAACCTCTCTCATGGGGAATAATTCACCCCTCCACTTT. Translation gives CASSLETSLMGNNSPLHF.